This T cell receptor (beta chain) was documented in a study of blood T cell repertoires in COVID-19. Study-wide context: Samples of COVID-19 (acute and convalescent) were obtained from the United States, Italy and Spain.

Authors' processing steps: How many nucleated cells were present was estimated from reference gene primer amplification. The method was immunoSEQ multiplex PCR; TCRdb's version includes in-frame clones alone and lacks a portion of them. That table gives V, J and clone size, and the DNA gave D and trimming. Of about 110,000 clones listed, over 60% were seen once; the top ten hold roughly 4%. The length of the CDR3 is 14 amino acids, counting both ends. Germline CDR1 reads MNHEY; CDR2 reads SVGAGI. Details on this clone: The DNA is left out, because the CDR3 cannot be placed on it with certainty; the CDR3 is given as TCRdb lists it.

The source is a man between 65 and 85 years old with acute or convalescent COVID-19. The sequencing sample was made of peripheral blood. The chain joins TRBV6-5 to TRBJ1-2. CDR3 sequence reads: CASSSGGANYGYTF.